Below are 18 T cell receptor beta chains sequenced from a single sample in a study of blood T cell repertoires in COVID-19. Measured with immunoSEQ multiplex PCR; TCRdb has only the in-frame clones, and not every one. The sample has 400,000 to 550,000 clones, roughly 85% seen once. The sequencing input was PBMCs or T cells enriched from blood (not recorded which). The receptors were sampled from a woman between 18 and 29 years old with acute COVID-19.

In this sample, this clone turned up once. V and J are TRBV27 and TRBJ2-7; weak D call: TRBD2 (6 bases). The V end was cut by 3 bases, the J end by 1 base, with 13 bases between. CDR1 is MNHEY and CDR2 is SMNVEV in the germline V gene (reference sequence). The CDR3 sequence is 15 residues long. CDR3: CASSLVGGRSYEQYF. Here the CDR3 DNA reads TGTGCCAGCAGTTTGGTGGGGGGACGGTCCTACGAGCAGTACTTC.

This clone was found once. The chain combines TRBV4-1 with TRBJ1-1; 7 nucleotides line up with TRBD1. V lost 8 bases, J lost 1 base, and 7 bases stayed unmatched. The germline V gene has CDR1 MGHRA and CDR2 YSYEKL. This CDR3 is 14 amino acids long. The CDR3 is CASRDSSGNTEAFF. The CDR3 DNA is TGCGCCAGCCGGGACAGCTCCGGGAACACTGAAGCTTTCTTT.

V and J are TRBV28 and TRBJ2-7, with a tentative D call TRBD1 (5 bases). The germline V gene has CDR1 MDHEN and CDR2 SYDVKM. V was cut by 3 bases and J by 0 bases, with 21 bases left in between. CDR3 length equals 18 residues. The CDR3 sequence: CASSFSLDNTQLSYEQYF. CDR3 nucleotides: TGTGCCAGCAGTTTTAGTTTGGACAACACGCAACTCTCCTACGAGCAGTACTTC.

The CDR3 DNA reads as TGTGCCAGCAGCGTAGTAGCGGGAGGCTACGAGCAGTACTTC. This sequence encodes CASSVVAGGYEQYF. The rearrangement links TRBV9 to TRBJ2-7, with TRBD2 matching 10 bases. This CDR3 region has 14 residues. The junction had 0 bases not matched to a gene; V was cut back by 0 bases and J by 3 bases. In germline, CDR1 is SGDLS, CDR2 YYNGEE.

The genes are TRBV11-2 and TRBJ2-2, with 12 bases identical to TRBD2. The CDR3 is made up of 19 amino acids. The V gene's germline CDR1 is SGHAT and CDR2 FQNNGV. V trimming: 3 bases; J trimming: 0 bases; junction bases outside the gene matches: 8. The CDR3 loop reads CASSFKLSSGGANTGELFF. The CDR3 coding sequence is TGTGCCAGCAGCTTTAAGCTGTCTAGCGGGGGGGCGAACACCGGGGAGCTGTTTTTT.

The rearrangement joins TRBV5-1 to TRBJ2-1; the D is unclear. Trimming removed 4 bases from V and 5 bases from J, with 10 bases in between. CDR3 length equals 13 residues. CDR1 and CDR2 (germline): SGHRS, YFSETQ. This chain's CDR3 is CASSADNDNEQFF. The CDR3 DNA is TGCGCCAGCAGCGCCGACAACGACAATGAGCAGTTCTTC.

CDR3 bases: TGTGCCAGCCGCTTACAGGGGGCTAGGTACGAGCAGTACTTC. Residues: CASRLQGARYEQYF. The V gene is TRBV6-5, the J gene TRBJ2-7; 9 positions match TRBD1. The CDR3 is 14 amino acids. After removal of 8 bases from V and 4 bases from J, the junction contained 9 bases not matched to a gene. Germline V gene lookup returns CDR1 MNHEY and CDR2 SVGAGI.

CDR3 coding DNA: TGTGCCAGCAGCGTAGCCTCCGGACAGGGTAGCACTGAAGCTTTCTTT. Translation gives CASSVASGQGSTEAFF. The chain uses TRBV9 and TRBJ1-1, with 8 nucleotides matching TRBD1. The CDR3 covers 16 residues. Germline lookup yields CDR1 SGDLS and CDR2 YYNGEE. V lost 0 bases and J lost 4; bases outside the gene matches: 8.

The chain employs TRBV5-1 and TRBJ1-3, with 7 bases fitting TRBD1. From germline, CDR1 is SGHRS and CDR2 YFSETQ. V was pared by 4 bases and J by 0 bases, with 13 bases of the junction left unmatched. The CDR3 has 18 amino acids. The CDR3 DNA sequence: TGCGCCAGCAGCCAGGGGGTGGCGGCGCGTTACTCTGGAAACACCATATATTTT. Protein product: CASSQGVAARYSGNTIYF.

V is TRBV5-4 and J is TRBJ1-2; D gene uncertain. V was trimmed by 4 bases and J by 4 bases, leaving 11 bases between them. The CDR3 spans 13 residues. In germline, CDR1 is SGHNT, CDR2 YYREEE (reference sequence). The CDR3 region is CASSPFEAYGYTF. The DNA for the CDR3 is TGTGCCAGCAGCCCCTTCGAAGCCTATGGCTACACCTTC.

The chain couples TRBV28 to TRBJ2-5; 11 positions match TRBD2. Germline assignment: CDR1 MDHEN and CDR2 SYDVKM. CDR3 length: 16 amino acids. V dropped 4 bases and J dropped 5; count of bases not matched to a gene: 9. In DNA, the CDR3 is TGTGCCAGCAGTTCACTAGCGGGAGAGGATAGGGAGACCCAGTACTTC. This translates into CASSSLAGEDRETQYF.

This chain connects TRBV15 to TRBJ1-4; D gene ambiguous. The CDR3 has 18 residues. Germline values: CDR1 LNHNV, CDR2 YYDKDF (reference sequence). The V end lost 0 bases, the J end lost 4 bases, and 18 bases lay between the germline ends. CDR3 loop: CATSRDLPEVAFNEKLFF. CDR3 in DNA: TGTGCCACCAGCAGAGATCTCCCGGAGGTCGCCTTTAATGAAAAACTGTTTTTT. The full variable domain, completed using reference TRBV15 and TRBJ1-4, is DAMVIQNPRYQVTQFGKPVTLSCSQTLNHNVMYWYQQKSSQAPKLLFHYYDKDFNNEADTPDNFQSRRPNTSFCFLDIRSPGLGDTAMYLCATSRDLPEVAFNEKLFFGSGTQLSVL.

This clone appeared a single time. The chain joins TRBV3-1 (or the pseudogene TRBV3-2) to TRBJ2-7, with D perhaps TRBD2 (7 bases). Per germline, CDR1 LGHDT and CDR2 YNNKEL (reference sequence). The V end lost 6 bases, the J end lost 2 bases, and 14 bases lay between the germline ends. The CDR3 is made up of 14 amino acids. The CDR3 DNA reads TGTGCCAGCAGGGGGCGGGGGCGCCCCTACGAGCAGTACTTC. Translation: CASRGRGRPYEQYF.

This CDR3 is CASSPIADEQYF. The CDR3 bases are TGTGCCAGCTCACCCATAGCTGACGAGCAGTACTTC. This chain links TRBV18 with TRBJ2-7, with D uncertain. The germline V gene encodes CDR1 KGHSH and CDR2 LQKENI. Trimming pared 3 bases from V and 5 bases from J, leaving 8 bases between. The CDR3 runs 12 residues.

The rearrangement uses TRBV4-3 and TRBJ2-3, with TRBD2 matching 11 bases. With V trimmed by 4 bases and J by 7 bases, 13 bases remained unmatched. This CDR3 is 17 amino acids long. Germline-derived CDR1 and CDR2 are LGHNA and YSLEER. The CDR3 bases are TGCGCCAGCAGCCCGCATACTAGCGGGAGTCGCATGAATACGCAGTATTTT. It specifies CASSPHTSGSRMNTQYF.

A few counts support this clone. This chain connects TRBV5-8 to TRBJ2-7; D unresolved. Germline loops: CDR1 SGHTS, CDR2 YDEGEE. Between the trimmed V and J ends, which lost 0 bases and 6 bases, there was a span of 10 bases. The CDR3 runs 13 residues. CDR3 sequence reads: CASSLEVPSEQYF. The CDR3 DNA is TGTGCCAGCAGCTTGGAAGTTCCCAGCGAGCAGTACTTC.

The DNA of the CDR3 is TGTGCCAGCAGCTTCCCAGGGACAGGGGGTAAACAAGAGACCCAGTACTTC. Residues: CASSFPGTGGKQETQYF. The V call is TRBV11-2, the J call TRBJ2-5; the match to TRBD1 covers 11 bases. Germline V gives CDR1 SGHAT, CDR2 FQNNGV. The CDR3 is 17 amino acids. V shed 3 bases and J 2 bases; nucleotides not matched to a gene: 8.

The chain links TRBV6-5 to TRBJ1-6, with D maybe TRBD1 (5 bases). The CDR3 runs 14 residues. CDR1 is MNHEY and CDR2 is SVGAGI in the germline V gene. The V end lost 6 bases, the J end lost 5 bases, and 11 bases lay between the germline ends. DNA of the CDR3: TGTGCCAGCAGGGCCTCAGGGAATAATTCACCCCTCCACTTT. Amino acids: CASRASGNNSPLHF.